These 29 T cell receptor beta chains were sequenced from one sample in a study of T cell repertoires in ileal Crohn's disease. Time point of the sample: neoterminal ileum biopsy at postoperative endoscopy, about 6 months after surgery. Some clones are missing from TCRdb's copy, which holds only in-frame ones; the method was immunoSEQ multiplex PCR. The table records more than 8,500 clones, roughly three quarters of them present only once. Material: ileal tissue. The receptor set was obtained from an adult with Crohn's disease.

The rearrangement links TRBV9 to TRBJ2-7; 10 bases are shared with TRBD2. The CDR3 totals 14 residues. Trimming at V came to 4 bases and at J to 5 bases, leaving 6 bases not matched to a gene. Germline-derived CDR1 and CDR2 are SGDLS and YYNGEE. CDR3 DNA sequence: TGTGCCAGCAGCAGATCCGGGACTAGCGACGAGCAGTACTTC. Amino acid sequence: CASSRSGTSDEQYF.

The table lists this clone with a count of one. The chain carries TRBV11-3 and TRBJ2-6; TRBD2 is a possible D gene (5 bases). Trimming pared 4 bases from V and 2 bases from J, leaving 15 bases between. In germline, CDR1 is SGHNT, CDR2 YENEEA. The CDR3 contains 17 residues. The CDR3 DNA reads as TGTGCCAGCAGCTCTGGGCTAGCTGAACCTGGGGCCAACGTCCTGACTTTC. Its translation: CASSSGLAEPGANVLTF.

This chain joins TRBV4-1 and TRBJ1-5; 10 bases agree with TRBD1. Germline V gives CDR1 MGHRA, CDR2 YSYEKL. Trimming removed 1 base from V and 2 bases from J; junction bases left unmatched: 2. This CDR3 has 16 amino acids. CDR3 residues: CASSQAGTGGNQPQHF. DNA for the CDR3: TGCGCCAGCAGCCAAGCCGGGACAGGGGGCAATCAGCCCCAGCATTTT.

The chain couples TRBV5-1 to TRBJ2-5; 10 bases line up with TRBD1. Germline CDR1 SGHRS, CDR2 YFSETQ. The CDR3 consists of 14 residues. Trimming took 4 bases from V and 4 from J; bases not matched to a gene: 4. The CDR3 DNA sequence: TGCGCCAGCAGCATCGGACAGGGGGGAGAGACCCAGTACTTC. Its translation: CASSIGQGGETQYF.

The chain uses TRBV28 and TRBJ1-4, with D unresolved. The V gene lost 8 bases and the J gene lost 5 bases, with 12 bases spanning the gap. The CDR3 has 13 amino acids. Germline CDR1 is MDHEN and CDR2 is SYDVKM. The CDR3 nucleotides are TGTGCCAGCCTAGGATGGAACAATGAAAAACTGTTTTTT. This codes for CASLGWNNEKLFF.

For the CDR3, the DNA is TGTGCCAGCAGCTTAGTTCGGGGGGCCGGGAACACTGAAGCTTTCTTT. Its protein is CASSLVRGAGNTEAFF. The chain employs TRBV7-2 and TRBJ1-1, with a weak D call TRBD1 (6 bases). V was trimmed by 1 base and J by 1 base, leaving 13 bases between them. CDR1 SGHTA and CDR2 FQGNSA come from the germline V gene. This CDR3 contains 16 residues.

This clone was observed a single time. The chain has TRBV5-6 and TRBJ1-1, with D perhaps matching TRBD1 (6 bases). Trimming took off 2 bases at V and 0 bases at J, with 17 bases between the two ends. Germline CDR1 and CDR2: SGHDT and YYEEEE. This CDR3 is built from 17 residues. The CDR3 DNA sequence: TGTGCCAGCAGCTTTAAACACAGGGTCCGCATGAACACTGAAGCTTTCTTT. Its translation: CASSFKHRVRMNTEAFF.

The chain links TRBV5-1 to TRBJ2-3; D is unclear. V lost 10 bases and J 1 base, leaving 10 bases between the germline ends. There are 12 residues in the CDR3. Germline assignment: CDR1 SGHRS and CDR2 YFSETQ. The DNA for the CDR3 is TGCGCCTGCGGTATGGGCACAGATACGCAGTATTTT. Translated, it gives CACGMGTDTQYF.

As DNA, the CDR3 is TGCAGCGTTGTTACAGGGCGGGGGGGAGACACTGAAGCTTTCTTT. Its protein product is CSVVTGRGGDTEAFF. The chain combines TRBV29-1 with TRBJ1-1; D perhaps matches TRBD1 (6 bases). Trimming stripped 4 bases from V and 3 bases from J, with 18 bases between. CDR1 is SQVTM and CDR2 is ANQGSEA in the germline V gene. The CDR3 has 15 residues.

The chain is built from TRBV5-6 and TRBJ1-2, with 8 bases lining up with TRBD1. Trimming cost V 4 bases and J 2 bases; bases outside gene matches: 7. The CDR3 has 15 amino acids. Germline lookup yields CDR1 SGHDT and CDR2 YYEEEE. The CDR3 DNA reads as TGTGCCAGCAGCACCGGACAGGGATTAAACTATGGCTACACCTTC. It specifies CASSTGQGLNYGYTF. Together with reference TRBV5-6 and TRBJ1-2, the CDR3 gives the full variable domain: DAGVTQSPTHLIKTRGQQVTLRCSPKSGHDTVSWYQQALGQGPQFIFQYYEEEERQRGNFPDRFSGHQFPNYSSELNVNALLLGDSALYLCASSTGQGLNYGYTFGSGTRLTVV.

The chain uses TRBV28 and TRBJ2-1; D gene uncertain. Trimming stripped 6 bases from V and 5 bases from J, with 8 bases between. This CDR3 has 12 amino acids. Germline CDR1 and CDR2: MDHEN and SYDVKM. The CDR3 DNA is TGTGCCAGCAGGAACACACACAATGAGCAGTTCTTC. It is translated as CASRNTHNEQFF.

The chain uses TRBV18 and TRBJ1-4; D uncertain. CDR1 KGHSH and CDR2 LQKENI come from the germline V gene. The V end was cut by 4 bases, the J end by 3 bases, with 12 bases between. The CDR3 loop spans 15 amino acids. As DNA, the CDR3 is TGTGCCAGCTCACGAGCGGAGAAGCCTAATGAAAAACTGTTTTTT. The encoded protein is CASSRAEKPNEKLFF.

The V call is TRBV7-2, the J call TRBJ2-6, with 8 bases identical to TRBD1. Germline V gene sequence: CDR1 SGHTA, CDR2 FQGNSA. CDR3 length: 16 residues. V lost 5 bases and J lost 3; bases outside the gene matches: 6. DNA for the CDR3: TGTGCCAGCAGCCCAGGGGGCGACGATGGGGCCAACGTCCTGACTTTC. Translated, it gives CASSPGGDDGANVLTF.

This chain connects TRBV6-5 to TRBJ1-2; D not resolved. The V gene's germline CDR1 is MNHEY and CDR2 SVGAGI. With 7 bases removed from V and 4 bases from J, the gap between germline ends came to 10 bases. The CDR3 totals 12 residues. The CDR3 bases are TGTGCCAGCAACCCGGGAGCCTATGGCTACACCTTC. It specifies CASNPGAYGYTF.

This clone was picked up a small number of times. The rearrangement joins TRBV28 to TRBJ2-3; 7 bases match TRBD1. The germline gives CDR1 MDHEN, CDR2 SYDVKM. Trimming at V came to 8 bases and at J to 3 bases, leaving 5 bases not matched to a gene. There are 13 residues in the CDR3. The CDR3 DNA is TGTGCCAGCGACCGGGACAGAACAGATACGCAGTATTTT. This codes for CASDRDRTDTQYF. The whole variable domain, filled in from reference TRBV28 and TRBJ2-3, reads DVKVTQSSRYLVKRTGEKVFLECVQDMDHENMFWYRQDPGLGLRLIYFSYDVKMKEKGDIPEGYSVSREKKERFSLILESASTNQTSMYLCASDRDRTDTQYFGPGTRLTVL.

Only one count was recorded for this clone. This chain's CDR3 is CASRPRTGNTIYF. CDR3 bases: TGTGCCAGCAGGCCTCGGACAGGGAACACCATATATTTT. The chain is built from TRBV6-6 and TRBJ1-3, with 8 bases aligning to TRBD1. The V gene end was trimmed by 6 bases and the J gene end by 7 bases; junction bases not matched to a gene: 5. The CDR3 is 13 residues long. Germline V gives CDR1 MNHNY, CDR2 SVGAGI (reference sequence).

The chain carries TRBV5-4 and TRBJ2-7, with D maybe TRBD1 (6 bases). Germline lookup yields CDR1 SGHNT and CDR2 YYREEE (reference sequence). CDR3 length: 15 amino acids. Trimming took off 0 bases at V and 3 bases at J, with 13 bases between the two ends. The CDR3 here is CASSLGHREVYEQYF. The CDR3 DNA reads as TGTGCCAGCAGCTTGGGTCACAGGGAAGTCTACGAGCAGTACTTC. The variable domain in full, completed from reference TRBV5-4 and TRBJ2-7, reads ETGVTQSPTHLIKTRGQQVTLRCSSQSGHNTVSWYQQALGQGPQFIFQYYREEENGRGNFPPRFSGLQFPNYSSELNVNALELDDSALYLCASSLGHREVYEQYFGPGTRLTVT.

The chain uses TRBV29-1 and TRBJ1-1, with D hard to call. The germline V gene encodes CDR1 SQVTM and CDR2 ANQGSEA. V was clipped by 5 bases and J by 3 bases, with 7 bases between them. The CDR3 contains 11 residues. The CDR3 sequence: CSVLFYTEAFF. CDR3 DNA: TGCAGCGTTCTATTTTACACTGAAGCTTTCTTT.

This rearrangement joins TRBV5-4 to TRBJ2-3; 9 nucleotides match TRBD1. Germline assignment: CDR1 SGHNT and CDR2 YYREEE (reference sequence). Trimming at V came to 0 bases and at J to 5 bases, leaving 10 bases not matched to a gene. This CDR3 has 17 amino acids. This CDR3 is CASSLGSGTGRGDTQYF. CDR3 nucleotide sequence: TGTGCCAGCAGCTTGGGATCCGGGACAGGGAGGGGAGATACGCAGTATTTT.

The V gene is TRBV19, the J gene TRBJ2-5, with D tentatively TRBD1 (7 bases). Germline V gene data show CDR1 as LNHDA and CDR2 as SQIVND (reference sequence). This CDR3 contains 15 residues. The V end lost 3 bases, the J end lost 4 bases, and 15 bases lay between the germline ends. The CDR3 DNA follows: TGTGCCAGTAGTATTAGACAGGGAGGAGGAGAGACCCAGTACTTC. This sequence encodes CASSIRQGGGETQYF. Supplemented by reference TRBV19 and TRBJ2-5, the full variable domain reads DGGITQSPKYLFRKEGQNVTLSCEQNLNHDAMYWYRQDPGQGLRLIYYSQIVNDFQKGDIAEGYSVSREKKESFPLTVTSAQKNPTAFYLCASSIRQGGGETQYFGPGTRLLVL.

The V gene is TRBV2, the J gene TRBJ2-1; weak D call: TRBD2 (6 bases). CDR3 size: 16 residues. The germline gives CDR1 SNHLY, CDR2 FYNNEI. The V gene lost 6 bases and the J gene lost 5 bases, with 20 bases spanning the gap. Written as DNA, the CDR3 is TGTGCCAGCAGATCCCTCGGGCGGGGTTTCGACAATGAGCAGTTCTTC. It is translated as CASRSLGRGFDNEQFF.

The J gene is TRBJ1-4, the V gene TRBV5-1, with TRBD1 identical over 7 bases. The V gene's germline CDR1 is SGHRS and CDR2 YFSETQ. The V segment lost 5 bases and the J segment 0 bases; nucleotides outside the gene matches: 4. The CDR3 consists of 15 residues. The CDR3 is CASSWQGATNEKLFF. CDR3 bases: TGCGCCAGCAGTTGGCAGGGGGCAACTAATGAAAAACTGTTTTTT. The full variable domain, completed using reference TRBV5-1 and TRBJ1-4, is KAGVTQTPRYLIKTRGQQVTLSCSPISGHRSVSWYQQTPGQGLQFLFEYFSETQRNKGNFPGRFSGRQFSNSRSEMNVSTLELGDSALYLCASSWQGATNEKLFFGSGTQLSVL.

This clone is large (0.1 to 1%) by share. The rearrangement links TRBV5-4 to TRBJ1-3, with a tentative D call TRBD1 (5 bases). Trimming removed 9 bases from V and 2 bases from J, with 15 bases in between. The CDR3 sequence is 14 residues long. Germline assignment: CDR1 SGHNT and CDR2 YYREEE (reference sequence). CDR3 protein: CATKPRGAGNTIYF. CDR3 sequence (DNA): TGTGCCACCAAACCCCGGGGGGCTGGAAACACCATATATTTT.

The chain is built from TRBV6-5 and TRBJ2-5; the match to TRBD2 covers 7 bases. This CDR3 spans 16 amino acids. Germline trimming cut 1 base from V and 3 bases from J; bases unmatched to any gene: 8. Looked up from germline, CDR1 is MNHEY and CDR2 is SVGAGI. CDR3 region: CASSYFSAGREETQYF. CDR3 coding DNA: TGTGCCAGCAGTTACTTCTCTGCGGGGAGGGAAGAGACCCAGTACTTC.

This clone was seen more than once but under ten times. An end of the junction differs from the germline gene, which may be a read error. V and J are TRBV7-9 and TRBJ1-4, with D perhaps TRBD1 (6 bases). The CDR3 extends over 15 amino acids. Per germline, CDR1 SEHNR and CDR2 FQNEAQ (reference sequence). The CDR3 loop is CASTRRGATDEKLFF. The CDR3 DNA reads TGTGCCAGCACCCGACGGGGGGCAACTGATGAAAAACTGTTTTTT.

The chain recombines TRBV6-6 with TRBJ1-2; the match to TRBD1 covers 7 bases. This CDR3 spans 12 amino acids. CDR1 and CDR2 from the germline V gene are MNHNY and SVGAGI (reference sequence). J lost 5 bases, V lost 8 bases, and 5 bases had no gene match. The CDR3 region has the DNA TGTGCCAGCGGGGACAGCGCGTATGGCTACACCTTC. It is translated as CASGDSAYGYTF.

The CDR3 coding sequence is TGTGCCAGCAGCTCCCTCCTTAAGACAGGGGGTGTCACCGGGGAGCTGTTTTTT. Translating gives CASSSLLKTGGVTGELFF. V usage is TRBV7-6 and J usage is TRBJ2-2; 9 bases match TRBD1. Germline values: CDR1 SGHVS, CDR2 FNYEAQ. J lost 4 bases, V lost 4 bases, and 13 bases had no gene match. CDR3 length: 18 residues. Filled out from reference TRBV7-6 and TRBJ2-2, the complete variable domain reads GAGVSQSPRYKVTKRGQDVALRCDPISGHVSLYWYRQALGQGPEFLTYFNYEAQQDKSGLPNDRFSAERPEGSISTLTIQRTEQRDSAMYRCASSSLLKTGGVTGELFFGEGSRLTVL.

Concerning this clone: One end of the junction fails to match germline, which may point to a read error. This sequence joins TRBV29-1 and TRBJ2-2; TRBD1 might be the D (6 bases). The CDR3 is 13 residues long. From germline, CDR1 is SQVTM and CDR2 ANQGSEA. CDR3 sequence (DNA): TGCAGCGCTGAACAGGGGAACACCGGGGAGCTGTTTTTT. Translating it yields CSAEQGNTGELFF.

The gene calls are TRBV28 and TRBJ2-3, with 8 nucleotides matching TRBD2. This CDR3 has 14 amino acids. The trim removed 7 bases at V and 0 bases at J, leaving 3 bases unmatched. The V gene's germline CDR1 is MDHEN and CDR2 SYDVKM. CDR3 DNA sequence: TGTGCCAGCACCTCGGGAGGGAGCACAGATACGCAGTATTTT. Translated, it gives CASTSGGSTDTQYF. Filled out from reference TRBV28 and TRBJ2-3, the complete variable domain reads DVKVTQSSRYLVKRTGEKVFLECVQDMDHENMFWYRQDPGLGLRLIYFSYDVKMKEKGDIPEGYSVSREKKERFSLILESASTNQTSMYLCASTSGGSTDTQYFGPGTRLTVL.